This entry describes one T cell receptor (beta chain). This sample was taken from a study of technical replicates of blood from several donors. The method was immunoSEQ multiplex PCR; TCRdb's version includes in-frame clones alone and lacks a portion of them. The sample shows fewer than 85,000 clones, around nine tenths of them seen only once. Germline CDR1 is LGHNA and CDR2 is YSLEER. The CDR3 totals 15 residues. Trimming cost V 0 bases and J 8 bases; bases outside gene matches: 6. This TCR came from a human donor in good health. This chain uses TRBV4-3 with TRBJ2-7; TRBD2 matches at 11 bases. The sequencing sample was made of T cells isolated from PBMCs. Written as DNA, the CDR3 is TGCGCCAGCAGCCAAGAAGGTAGCGGGAGGGGAAAGCAGTACTTC. As protein: CASSQEGSGRGKQYF.